This record covers a single T cell receptor (beta chain). The data were obtained in a study of Tregs in tolerant kidney transplant recipients. Here immunoSEQ multiplex PCR was the method, and the copy in TCRdb shows in-frame clones only, minus some. Among about 46,000 clones listed, about 89% were seen once. The V segment lost 1 base and the J segment 5 bases; nucleotides outside the gene matches: 5. Germline CDR1 and CDR2: SGHRS and YFSETQ. The CDR3 has 14 amino acids. J is TRBJ2-7 and V is TRBV5-1, with TRBD1 identical over 8 bases. This sequence was found in a human donor in good health. The sequenced material came from Tregs from blood. The CDR3 DNA follows: TGCGCCAGCAGCTTGTGGCAGGGGGCCCACGAGCAGTACTTC. Encoded protein: CASSLWQGAHEQYF.